The 19 T cell receptor beta chains below were found in one sample sequenced in a study of long-term antiretroviral therapy in people with HIV. Samples were assayed with immunoSEQ v3.0 at survey level. TCRdb's copy holds only in-frame clones and misses some; the assay was immunoSEQ multiplex PCR. The table includes tens of thousands of clones, 70% to 90% detected once. Here the sequenced sample was unsorted PBMCs, taken 2.2 years after starting antiretroviral therapy. These receptors all stem from a man younger than 30 with HIV.

J is TRBJ2-5 and V is TRBV6-5; unclear D gene. The CDR3 covers 13 residues. Trimming shortened V by 5 bases and J by 5 bases, and 12 bases separated the two germline ends. Looked up from germline, CDR1 is MNHEY and CDR2 is SVGAGI. The chain's CDR3 is CASSPRMGETQYF. DNA for the CDR3: TGTGCCAGCAGTCCACGGATGGGGGAGACCCAGTACTTC.

As to this clone: The sample contains more than one DNA sequence encoding this CDR3. The chain combines TRBV4-2 with TRBJ1-5; TRBD1 is a possible D gene (6 bases). CDR1 and CDR2 (germline): LGHNA, YNFKEQ. V lost 0 bases and J lost 3, with 12 bases in between. The CDR3 has 16 residues. The CDR3 DNA is TGTGCCAGCAGCCAAGATTTACAGGGACCCAATCAGCCCCAGCATTTT. Protein product: CASSQDLQGPNQPQHF.

CDR3 residues: CASSSGQPGEEKLFF. The CDR3 bases are TGTGCCAGCAGTTCTGGACAGCCGGGAGAAGAAAAACTGTTTTTT. The chain carries TRBV28 and TRBJ1-4; D possibly corresponds to TRBD1 (6 bases). Germline CDR1 and CDR2: MDHEN and SYDVKM. Trimming took 4 bases from V and 8 from J, leaving 17 bases between them. The length of the CDR3 is 15 residues.

The chain combines TRBV4-1 with TRBJ1-1; no definite D call. Germline CDR1 and CDR2: MGHRA and YSYEKL. The CDR3 consists of 14 residues. The germline V and J ends were trimmed by 0 bases and 1 base, with 6 bases remaining between them. This chain's CDR3 is CASSQDIENTEAFF. CDR3 sequence (DNA): TGCGCCAGCAGCCAAGATATTGAGAACACTGAAGCTTTCTTT.

This clone was detected once. V gene TRBV6-1 combines with J gene TRBJ2-7, with D tentatively TRBD2 (6 bases). This CDR3 spans 13 amino acids. V was shortened by 8 bases and J by 2 bases, with 13 bases between the two germline ends. The V gene's germline CDR1 is MNHNS and CDR2 SASEGT. The CDR3 DNA reads TGTGCCAGCGGCGCGGGACCACCCTACGAGCAGTACTTC. Amino acids: CASGAGPPYEQYF.

J is TRBJ1-3 and V is TRBV7-3; possibly TRBD1 for D (6 bases). Trimming left V 1 base short and J 0 bases short, with 7 bases between. CDR3 length: 15 amino acids. CDR1 SGHTA and CDR2 FQGTGA come from the germline V gene. The CDR3 sequence: CASSLNRASGNTIYF. The CDR3 coding sequence is TGTGCCAGCAGCTTAAACAGGGCCTCTGGAAACACCATATATTTT.

The CDR3 bases are TGTGCCAGCAGTTCAAAGGGTTTTGGGGCCAACGTCCTGACTTTC. It yields the protein CASSSKGFGANVLTF. V gene TRBV28 combines with J gene TRBJ2-6; no firm D call. V was pared by 4 bases and J by 3 bases, with 10 bases between. Germline V gene lookup returns CDR1 MDHEN and CDR2 SYDVKM. This CDR3 is 15 amino acids long.

J is TRBJ2-7 and V is TRBV2; TRBD1 might be the D (7 bases). Trimming left V 9 bases short and J 5 bases short, with 23 bases between. The CDR3 extends over 15 amino acids. Germline V lookup: CDR1 SNHLY, CDR2 FYNNEI. Here the CDR3 reads CASRGWAGGKDEQYF. The CDR3 region has the DNA TGTGCCAGTCGGGGGTGGGCAGGGGGAAAGGACGAGCAGTACTTC.

This clone appeared a single time. The rearrangement joins TRBV28 to TRBJ2-7; 7 bases line up with TRBD1. With 6 bases clipped from V and 3 bases from J, the junction kept 5 bases outside the gene matches. Germline loops: CDR1 MDHEN, CDR2 SYDVKM. The CDR3 has 13 amino acids. CDR3 coding DNA: TGTGCCAGCAGCCCGGGACAGAGCTACGAGCAGTACTTC. Its protein is CASSPGQSYEQYF.

This chain joins TRBV13 and TRBJ2-3, with D perhaps matching TRBD2 (6 bases). CDR1 PRHDT and CDR2 FYEKMQ come from the germline V gene (reference sequence). The CDR3 is made up of 16 amino acids. The V end lost 5 bases, the J end lost 2 bases, and 17 bases lay between the germline ends. CDR3 nucleotide sequence: TGTGCCAGCAGCCTGACCATAGCGGATGACACAGATACGCAGTATTTT. It codes for CASSLTIADDTDTQYF. Full variable domain (outside the CDR3, taken from reference TRBV13 and TRBJ2-3): AAGVIQSPRHLIKEKRETATLKCYPIPRHDTVYWYQQGPGQDPQFLISFYEKMQSDKGSIPDRFSAQQFSDYHSELNMSSLELGDSALYFCASSLTIADDTDTQYFGPGTRLTVL.

The chain couples TRBV2 to TRBJ1-5; 11 bases map to TRBD1. V lost 5 bases and J lost 5; bases outside the gene matches: 5. The CDR3 covers 15 residues. Looked up from germline, CDR1 is SNHLY and CDR2 is FYNNEI. The CDR3 DNA sequence: TGTGCCAGCAGTTCGGACAGGGGGCGGTATCAGCCCCAGCATTTT. Protein product: CASSSDRGRYQPQHF.

The table lists this clone with a few counts. The chain employs TRBV4-1 and TRBJ2-7; 11 bases line up with TRBD2. J gave up 1 base and V 4 bases, and 3 bases lay outside the gene matches. This CDR3 is 15 amino acids long. Germline lookup yields CDR1 MGHRA and CDR2 YSYEKL. CDR3 loop: CASSPGLAASYEQYF. Here the CDR3 DNA reads TGCGCCAGCAGCCCGGGACTAGCGGCTTCCTACGAGCAGTACTTC.

J is TRBJ1-6 and V is TRBV4-1; 9 bases align to TRBD1. V lost 6 bases and J lost 5; bases outside the gene matches: 2. CDR3 length: 14 residues. Germline V gives CDR1 MGHRA, CDR2 YSYEKL. CDR3 coding DNA: TGCGCCAGCAGTTGGACAGGGGATAATTCACCCCTCCACTTT. It codes for CASSWTGDNSPLHF.

The CDR3: CASSPPSGTGDTEAFF. The CDR3 coding sequence is TGTGCCAGCTCACCACCTTCAGGGACAGGGGACACTGAAGCTTTCTTT. V is TRBV18 and J is TRBJ1-1; 10 bases match TRBD1. Trimming cost V 0 bases and J 3 bases; bases outside gene matches: 4. CDR3 size: 16 residues. CDR1 and CDR2 from the germline V gene are KGHSH and LQKENI.

The J gene is TRBJ1-5, the V gene TRBV30, with 9 bases identical to TRBD1. Germline loops: CDR1 GTSNPN, CDR2 SVGIG (reference sequence). Germline trimming cut 8 bases from V and 7 bases from J; bases unmatched to any gene: 12. The CDR3 is 14 amino acids. CDR3 DNA: TGTGCCGTATCGGGACAGGGAGGGGTACAGCCCCAGCATTTT. Residues: CAVSGQGGVQPQHF.

This clone was observed a single time. V usage is TRBV7-8 and J usage is TRBJ1-1; D is uncertain. This CDR3 comprises 12 residues. Trimming shortened V by 4 bases and J by 6 bases, and 9 bases separated the two germline ends. CDR1 and CDR2 (germline): SGHVS, FQNEAQ. The DNA of the CDR3 is TGTGCCAGCAGCTCGGGCCCCCCTGAAGCTTTCTTT. This codes for CASSSGPPEAFF.

The gene calls are TRBV9 and TRBJ1-2; 11 nucleotides align to TRBD1. CDR1 is SGDLS, CDR2 YYNGEE, per germline. The CDR3 has 15 residues. With 4 bases clipped from V and 3 bases from J, the junction kept 5 bases outside the gene matches. CDR3 protein: CASSPRDRGYYGYTF. The CDR3 nucleotides are TGTGCCAGCAGCCCGAGGGACAGGGGGTACTATGGCTACACCTTC.

V gene TRBV7-9 combines with J gene TRBJ2-2; tentatively, D is TRBD2 (5 bases). V was clipped by 8 bases and J by 3 bases, with 10 bases between them. The CDR3 loop spans 13 amino acids. Germline CDR1 reads SEHNR; CDR2 reads FQNEAQ (reference sequence). The CDR3 nucleotides are TGTGCCAGCGGGAGTCCCTACACCGGGGAGCTGTTTTTT. This codes for CASGSPYTGELFF.

This rearrangement joins TRBV5-1 to TRBJ2-3; D unresolved. CDR1 is SGHRS and CDR2 is YFSETQ in the germline V gene. The CDR3 covers 14 residues. Trimming removed 2 bases at V and 5 bases at J, with 12 bases between. The CDR3 region is CASSFGRSQDTQYF. The CDR3 coding sequence is TGCGCCAGCAGCTTTGGGCGGTCCCAAGATACGCAGTATTTT.